Sequencing of this TCR beta chain was carried out in a study of OX40 agonist ivuxolimab in advanced cancers. Measured with immunoSEQ multiplex PCR; TCRdb has only the in-frame clones, and not every one. Altogether around 62,000 clones are present, under 90% being singletons, with the ten largest covering about 0.61%. Study results and limitations: Compared with CD4+, CD8+ T cells on average had more expanded clones.

The CDR3 totals 13 residues. Trimming removed 6 bases from V and 5 bases from J; junction bases left unmatched: 4. The germline gives CDR1 MNHEY, CDR2 SVGAGI. Notes on this clone: Its antigen remains unknown.

The sample was CD4+ or CD8+ T cells sorted from blood, taken in a trial of the OX40 agonist ivuxolimab. The chain carries TRBV6-5 and TRBJ2-5, with 9 bases matching TRBD1. This receptor was taken from an adult with an advanced solid tumor such as melanoma, head and neck, liver or kidney cancer. The CDR3 DNA is TGTGCCAGCAGCCGGGACAGGGACGAGACCCAGTACTTC. It encodes CASSRDRDETQYF.